A single sample gave rise to the 13 T cell receptor beta chains below, sequenced in a study of T cells in Graves' hyperthyroidism and ophthalmopathy. RNA transcripts yielded amplified TCR beta CDR3 regions. Researchers ran a first-round RT-PCR on the TCR CDR3 using the HTBI primer set. TCRdb reprocessed the multiplex PCR reads with MiXCR, giving one entry per CDR3 protein. The sample lists more than 500,000 distinct CDR3 sequences, approximately 44% seen once, with under 20% in the top ten. Specimen: peripheral blood or thyroid tissue (not recorded which). These receptors all stem from an adult woman with Graves' disease, either hyperthyroidism or ophthalmopathy (not recorded which).

This clonotype was counted ten times or more. CDR3: CASSLSHLAGSYEQYF. CDR3 DNA: TGCGCCAGCAGCTTGTCACACCTAGCGGGCTCCTACGAGCAGTACTTC. V is TRBV5-1 and J is TRBJ2-7; 8 positions match TRBD2. This CDR3 spans 16 amino acids. Germline CDR1 is SGHRS and CDR2 is YFSETQ. After removal of 1 base from V and 0 bases from J, the junction contained 6 bases not matched to a gene. The full variable domain, in which reference TRBV5-1 and TRBJ2-7 provide the parts outside the CDR3, is KAGVTQTPRYLIKTRGQQVTLSCSPISGHRSVSWYQQTPGQGLQFLFEYFSETQRNKGNFPGRFSGRQFSNSRSEMNVSTLELGDSALYLCASSLSHLAGSYEQYFGPGTRLTVT.

This clonotype has at least ten counts. The chain links TRBV11-2 to TRBJ1-4; the D gene is possibly TRBD1 (5 bases). V shed 1 base and J shed 8 bases, with 17 bases lying between them. There are 16 residues in the CDR3. Germline CDR1 is SGHAT and CDR2 is FQNNGV. The CDR3 here is CASSLVMMGREEKLFF. CDR3 sequence (DNA): TGTGCCAGCAGCTTAGTTATGATGGGCAGGGAGGAAAAACTGTTTTTT.

The chain is built from TRBV19 and TRBJ2-7; D gene ambiguous. Germline V CDR1 and CDR2: LNHDA, SQIVND (reference sequence). This CDR3 contains 14 residues. Trimming shortened V by 5 bases and J by 6 bases, and 17 bases separated the two germline ends. CDR3 nucleotide sequence: TGTGCCAGTAGTCCCTCCCATACGTCTTCCGAGCAGTACTTC. This gives the protein CASSPSHTSSEQYF. Full variable domain (outside the CDR3, taken from reference TRBV19 and TRBJ2-7): DGGITQSPKYLFRKEGQNVTLSCEQNLNHDAMYWYRQDPGQGLRLIYYSQIVNDFQKGDIAEGYSVSREKKESFPLTVTSAQKNPTAFYLCASSPSHTSSEQYFGPGTRLTVT.

Only a few counts were recorded for this clonotype. The chain joins TRBV10-2 to TRBJ2-5; D not certain. This CDR3 spans 14 amino acids. CDR1 is WSHSY and CDR2 is SAAADI in the germline V gene. Trimming stripped 4 bases from V and 4 bases from J, with 13 bases between. The CDR3 loop is CASSVAGRPETQYF. In nucleotides, the CDR3 is TGCGCCAGCAGTGTCGCCGGACGGCCAGAGACCCAGTACTTC.

The V and J genes are TRBV7-9 and TRBJ1-4; 9 bases agree with TRBD1. The V gene's germline CDR1 is SEHNR and CDR2 FQNEAQ (reference sequence). J lost 10 bases, V lost 2 bases, and 8 bases had no gene match. The CDR3 runs to 15 residues. For the CDR3, the DNA is TGTGCCAGCAGCTTAATCGGGACAGGGAACGGAAAACTGTTTTTT. Its translation is CASSLIGTGNGKLFF.

This clonotype has ten or more counts. Here the CDR3 reads CASSTTAFGYTF. The CDR3 nucleotides read TGTGCCAGTAGTACGACGGCGTTTGGCTACACCTTC. The chain links TRBV19 to TRBJ1-2; D not resolved. V lost 4 bases and J 7 bases, leaving 10 bases between the germline ends. Germline V lookup: CDR1 LNHDA, CDR2 SQIVND (reference sequence). This CDR3 is 12 amino acids long. Drawing the rest from reference TRBV19 and TRBJ1-2, the complete variable domain is DGGITQSPKYLFRKEGQNVTLSCEQNLNHDAMYWYRQDPGQGLRLIYYSQIVNDFQKGDIAEGYSVSREKKESFPLTVTSAQKNPTAFYLCASSTTAFGYTFGSGTRLTVV.

This clonotype was found many times. V is TRBV19 and J is TRBJ2-5; D uncertain. Trimming removed 4 bases from V and 4 bases from J, with 13 bases in between. This CDR3 contains 14 residues. Germline V CDR1 and CDR2: LNHDA, SQIVND (reference sequence). For the CDR3, the DNA is TGTGCCAGTAGTAGTTCTCGAGCCGGAGAGACCCAGTACTTC. The encoded protein is CASSSSRAGETQYF. Drawing the rest from reference TRBV19 and TRBJ2-5, the complete variable domain is DGGITQSPKYLFRKEGQNVTLSCEQNLNHDAMYWYRQDPGQGLRLIYYSQIVNDFQKGDIAEGYSVSREKKESFPLTVTSAQKNPTAFYLCASSSSRAGETQYFGPGTRLLVL.

V gene TRBV20-1 combines with J gene TRBJ2-5; D possibly corresponds to TRBD2 (6 bases). V was trimmed by 3 bases and J by 9 bases, leaving 26 bases between them. The CDR3 extends over 16 amino acids. CDR1 is DFQATT and CDR2 is SNEGSKA in the germline V gene (reference sequence). The CDR3 loop reads CSASLSGVGSNQPQYF. CDR3 bases: TGCAGTGCTAGCCTATCGGGGGTCGGTAGCAATCAGCCCCAGTACTTC.

This clonotype appeared once. It is likely a read error, because the conserved phenylalanine at the end of the CDR3 is missing. The limits of the CDR3 on the DNA are not certain, so only TCRdb's listed CDR3 is given. The chain carries TRBV7-2 and TRBJ2-7; TRBD1 was called by the table and not checked on the DNA. Termini included, the CDR3 measures 10 amino acids. The germline V gene encodes CDR1 SGHTA and CDR2 FQGNSA. The CDR3 region is CASSLVGHSG.

This sequence joins TRBV7-9 and TRBJ1-2; TRBD1 matches at 7 bases. J was trimmed by 2 bases and V by 9 bases; bases with no gene match: 15. The CDR3 has 16 amino acids. CDR1 and CDR2 from the germline V gene are SEHNR and FQNEAQ (reference sequence). The CDR3 coding sequence is TGTGCCAGTTCACAGGGGCACTCTGGGGCCAACTATGGCTACACCTTC. Translating it yields CASSQGHSGANYGYTF.

Points on this clonotype: One junction end disagrees with the germline gene, perhaps due to a read error. The chain employs TRBV10-3 and TRBJ1-4; 8 bases match TRBD1. CDR1 ENHRY and CDR2 SYGVKD come from the germline V gene. The CDR3 sequence is 16 residues long. The DNA for the CDR3 is TGTGCCAGCAGTTACTATGGACAGGGCGGGAATGAAAAACTGTTTTTT. Protein sequence: CASSYYGQGGNEKLFF.

This clonotype has just a few counts. The V and J genes are TRBV9 and TRBJ1-6; D is perhaps TRBD1 (5 bases). This CDR3 region has 14 residues. Trimming left V 3 bases short and J 9 bases short, with 13 bases between. Germline-derived CDR1 and CDR2 are SGDLS and YYNGEE. The CDR3 DNA sequence: TGTGCCAGCAGCGAGGGAGGGACGGGTTCACCCCTCCACTTT. Amino acid sequence: CASSEGGTGSPLHF.

This clonotype was counted between two and nine times. The chain uses TRBV7-9 and TRBJ1-5; D not resolved. The V end lost 5 bases, the J end lost 1 base, and 9 bases lay between the germline ends. Germline V gene sequence: CDR1 SEHNR, CDR2 FQNEAQ (reference sequence). This CDR3 has 14 residues. The CDR3 region has the DNA TGTGCCAGCAGCCGTACAGAAAGCAATCAGCCCCAGCATTTT. Its translation is CASSRTESNQPQHF.